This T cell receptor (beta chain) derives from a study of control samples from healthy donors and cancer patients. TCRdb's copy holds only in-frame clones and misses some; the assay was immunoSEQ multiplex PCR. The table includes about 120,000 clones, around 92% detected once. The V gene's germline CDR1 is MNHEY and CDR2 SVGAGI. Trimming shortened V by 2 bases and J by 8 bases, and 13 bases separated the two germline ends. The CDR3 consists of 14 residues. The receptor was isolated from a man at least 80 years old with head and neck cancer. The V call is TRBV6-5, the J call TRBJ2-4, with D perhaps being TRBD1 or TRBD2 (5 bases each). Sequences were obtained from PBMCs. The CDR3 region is CASSYDRRGDIQYF. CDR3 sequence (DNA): TGTGCCAGCAGTTACGACAGACGGGGAGACATTCAGTACTTC.